The 17 T cell receptor beta chains reported below all come from one sample, sequenced in a study of T cell repertoires in cytomegalovirus infection. These receptors lack a known antigen. TCRdb processed the reads anew with MiXCR; each CDR3 protein has one entry. The sample has about a million distinct CDR3 sequences; roughly 31% are singletons. The material was cultured CD8+ T cells from PBMCs, obtained from culture after CMV antigen stimulation. Receptor source: a human donor in good health (CMV status not recorded). Some clones in this sample may be carry-over from other donors' samples.

This chain connects TRBV4-1 to TRBJ2-7; D remains ambiguous. Germline values: CDR1 MGHRA, CDR2 YSYEKL. This CDR3 is 14 amino acids long. V was shortened by 3 bases and J by 1 base, with 10 bases between the two germline ends. The CDR3 loop is CASSQYLESYEQYF. The CDR3 coding sequence is TGCGCCAGCAGCCAGTATCTTGAGTCCTACGAGCAGTACTTC.

The chain carries TRBV5-6 and TRBJ2-7; D gene ambiguous. This CDR3 has 14 residues. The germline gives CDR1 SGHDT, CDR2 YYEEEE. V lost 1 base, J lost 2 bases, and 10 bases lay in between. The CDR3, as DNA: TGTGCCAGCAGCTTGACTCAGGTTCCCTACGAGCAGTACTTC. It encodes CASSLTQVPYEQYF.

This clonotype was seen more than once but under ten times. The gene calls are TRBV6-6 and TRBJ2-3; 10 nucleotides line up with TRBD1. V dropped 2 bases and J dropped 4; count of bases not matched to a gene: 9. Germline loops: CDR1 MNHNY, CDR2 SVGAGI (reference sequence). The CDR3 length is 17 residues. For the CDR3, the DNA is TGTGCCAGCAGTTACCCACGGGACAGGGGAGGGGCAGATACGCAGTATTTT. This sequence encodes CASSYPRDRGGADTQYF.

The table lists this clonotype with a few counts. The genes are TRBV27 and TRBJ2-7; perhaps TRBD1 as D (6 bases). V lost 0 bases to trimming and J lost 3 bases, with 9 bases between them. The CDR3 is made up of 14 amino acids. Germline V gives CDR1 MNHEY, CDR2 SMNVEV (reference sequence). The CDR3 nucleotides are TGTGCCAGCAGTTTATCTGGACAGTTCTACGAGCAGTACGTC. The encoded protein is CASSLSGQFYEQYV.

The chain links TRBV12-3 or TRBV12-4 to TRBJ1-1; D is uncertain. V gave up 6 bases and J gave up 0 bases, with 11 bases separating them. This CDR3 spans 14 amino acids. CDR3 nucleotides: TGTGCCAGCAGGCCCAGGCGAATGAACACTGAAGCTTTCTTT. Translation gives CASRPRRMNTEAFF.

The J gene is TRBJ2-3, the V gene TRBV4-1; 16 bases are a match to TRBD2. This CDR3 spans 20 amino acids. After removal of 3 bases from V and 3 bases from J, the junction contained 12 bases not matched to a gene. Germline-derived CDR1 and CDR2 are MGHRA and YSYEKL. The CDR3 loop is CASSQDGTSGGAWGTDTQYF. CDR3 nucleotide sequence: TGCGCCAGCAGCCAGGACGGGACTAGCGGGGGGGCCTGGGGTACAGATACGCAGTATTTT.

The V call is TRBV6-8, the J call TRBJ1-1; D may be TRBD1 (5 bases). V was clipped by 8 bases and J by 8 bases, with 12 bases between them. The CDR3 has 11 amino acids. Germline loops: CDR1 MNHGY, CDR2 SAAAGT. The CDR3 sequence: CASQVGAEAFF. The CDR3 coding sequence is TGTGCCAGCCAGGTCGGGGCCGAAGCTTTCTTT.

The chain uses TRBV7-9 and TRBJ2-3; 7 bases match TRBD1. V dropped 3 bases and J dropped 4; count of bases not matched to a gene: 16. Germline lookup yields CDR1 SEHNR and CDR2 FQNEAQ (reference sequence). The CDR3 runs to 18 residues. The CDR3 DNA is TGTGCCAGCAGCTTCCCCGACAGGGCTACCCGGGGTGCAGATACGCAGTATTTT. Translation: CASSFPDRATRGADTQYF.

Only a few counts were recorded for this clonotype. The chain uses TRBV7-9 and TRBJ1-2; D unresolved. The CDR3 runs 14 residues. The germline V and J ends were trimmed by 5 bases and 8 bases, with 18 bases remaining between them. Germline V gene sequence: CDR1 SEHNR, CDR2 FQNEAQ (reference sequence). Here the CDR3 reads CASSPPAPREGYTF. CDR3 in DNA: TGTGCCAGCAGCCCCCCGGCTCCGCGGGAAGGCTACACCTTC.

The chain is built from TRBV28 and TRBJ1-1; 10 bases are a match to TRBD1. CDR1 and CDR2 from the germline V gene are MDHEN and SYDVKM. The CDR3 runs to 17 residues. The V and J ends lost 3 bases and 5 bases, in that order; junction bases with no gene match: 12. The CDR3 DNA is TGTGCCAGCAGTTTGCCAGACAGGGGGCTTGATAAGACTGAAGCTTTCTTT. It translates to CASSLPDRGLDKTEAFF.

This clonotype was picked up a small number of times. The V gene is TRBV27, the J gene TRBJ1-5; D is perhaps TRBD1 (6 bases). The V gene's germline CDR1 is MNHEY and CDR2 SMNVEV (reference sequence). Trimming cost V 5 bases and J 7 bases, with 15 bases left between them. The CDR3 extends over 14 amino acids. CDR3 loop: CASSISRGGQPQHF. The DNA of the CDR3 is TGTGCCAGCAGTATTTCCAGGGGAGGCCAGCCCCAGCATTTT.

The J gene is TRBJ2-6, the V gene TRBV4-3, with TRBD1 identical over 7 bases. This CDR3 contains 18 residues. The ends lost 0 bases at V and 0 bases at J; junction bases unmatched: 5. CDR1 is LGHNA, CDR2 YSLEER, per germline. The CDR3 DNA follows: TGCGCCAGCAGCCAAGAGCGGACAGGAGGCTCTGGGGCCAACGTCCTGACTTTC. This codes for CASSQERTGGSGANVLTF.

The chain recombines TRBV12-3 or TRBV12-4 with TRBJ1-1, with 12 bases identical to TRBD1. The CDR3 has 18 residues. V lost 5 bases to trimming and J lost 1 base; unmatched junction nucleotides: 11. CDR3 sequence reads: CASSRRDRGRLGNTEAFF. The DNA for the CDR3 is TGTGCCAGCAGTCGCCGGGACAGGGGGCGGTTGGGGAACACTGAAGCTTTCTTT.

This clonotype has a handful of counts. This chain connects TRBV14 to TRBJ2-5; D unclear. The CDR3 sequence is 15 residues long. Germline V lookup: CDR1 SGHDN, CDR2 FVKESK. The germline V and J ends were trimmed by 0 bases and 5 bases, with 13 bases remaining between them. The CDR3 DNA reads TGTGCCAGCAGCCAAGACCAACGTGGGCGGGAGACCCAGTACTTC. It encodes CASSQDQRGRETQYF.

This clonotype showed up just a few times. J is TRBJ1-6 and V is TRBV2; TRBD1 might be the D (5 bases). The CDR3 has 19 residues. Trimming took off 7 bases at V and 5 bases at J, with 27 bases between the two ends. Germline V gene lookup returns CDR1 SNHLY and CDR2 FYNNEI. The CDR3 is CASTDLFMRDPEDNSPLHF. CDR3 DNA: TGTGCCAGCACCGACCTCTTCATGCGGGACCCCGAGGATAATTCACCCCTCCACTTT.

V is TRBV6-1 and J is TRBJ2-7, with 10 bases that match TRBD2. Germline V gene sequence: CDR1 MNHNS, CDR2 SASEGT. The CDR3 has 15 amino acids. V trimming: 5 bases; J trimming: 4 bases; junction bases outside the gene matches: 8. CDR3 in amino acids: CASSYILAGVYEQYF. CDR3 in DNA: TGTGCCAGCAGTTACATCCTAGCGGGGGTTTACGAGCAGTACTTC.

This clonotype was observed a handful of times. This chain connects TRBV7-2 to TRBJ2-1; D is undetermined. This CDR3 spans 13 amino acids. Trimming left V 2 bases short and J 12 bases short, with 14 bases between. CDR1 and CDR2 from the germline V gene are SGHTA and FQGNSA. The CDR3 protein is CASSLNTIDGQFF. CDR3 nucleotide sequence: TGTGCCAGCAGCTTAAACACCATAGACGGGCAGTTCTTC.